This TCR beta chain was recorded in a study of blood T cell repertoires in COVID-19. Study-wide background: Sources were T cells, B-cell-depleted T cells, or PBMCs; the material itself was cDNA or gDNA.

The V end lost 0 bases, the J end lost 1 base, and 12 bases lay between the germline ends. The CDR3 loop spans 16 amino acids. CDR1 MGHRA and CDR2 YSYEKL come from the germline V gene. As originally analysed: Counts of nucleated cells, estimated from reference gene primer amplification, were obtained. Here immunoSEQ multiplex PCR was the method, and the copy in TCRdb shows in-frame clones only, minus some. The D gene and trimming were derived from the DNA, and the V and J assignments and clone size from that table. Of approximately 250,000 clones in the sample, around 83% were seen once. The TCR was taken from a woman aged 40 to 49 who had recovered from COVID-19. The chain recombines TRBV4-1 with TRBJ1-1, with D uncertain. The sample consisted of peripheral blood. The CDR3 DNA follows: TGCGCCAGCAGCCAAGATCCCCTGGGCAAGAACACTGAAGCTTTCTTT. Protein product: CASSQDPLGKNTEAFF.